Listed below are T cell receptor beta chains from one sample, sequenced in a study of blood T cell repertoires in COVID-19. Profiling relied on immunoSEQ multiplex PCR, and the TCRdb table lists in-frame clones only, not all of them. The profile shows around 700,000 clones, more than 80% of them singletons. Material for sequencing was peripheral blood. The receptor set was obtained from a woman aged 18 to 35 with acute or convalescent COVID-19. Each CDR3 is given with its conserved first and last residue. The D gene is left open where the match is weak. The size of a clone is reported for some rows only, either as once, few or many, or as a class for expanded clones.

size	V	D	J	DNA	CDR3
-	TRBV27	TRBD2	TRBJ2-1	TGTGCCAGCAAGGGACTAGCGGGGTTGGTCTCCTACAATGAGCAGTTCTTC	CASKGLAGLVSYNEQFF
-	TRBV6-5	-	TRBJ2-7	TGTGCCAGCAGTCTCCTCGGGGGGCGAAATTACGAGCAGTACTTC	CASSLLGGRNYEQYF
-	TRBV21-1	-	TRBJ1-6	TGTGCCAGCAGAGTCAGGGGAAATATTAATTATAATTCACCCCTCCACTTT	CASRVRGNINYNSPLHF
-	TRBV5-8	-	TRBJ2-6	TGTGCCAGCAGCTTGGGGACAGCCTCTGGGGCCAACGTCCTGACTTTC	CASSLGTASGANVLTF
-	TRBV30	-	TRBJ1-3	TGTGCCTGGAGTCTCAGACAGTTCTCTGGAAACACCATATATTTT	CAWSLRQFSGNTIYF
-	TRBV19	-	TRBJ1-2	TGTGCCAGTAGTAGTACAGGGTGGAGCTACACCTTC	CASSSTGWSYTF
-	TRBV4-3	TRBD1	TRBJ1-4	TGCGCCAGCAGCCCTCACGACAGGGCGGATAAACTGTTTTTT	CASSPHDRADKLFF
-	TRBV12-3/TRBV12-4	-	TRBJ1-6	TGTGCCAGCAGTTTGGTAGTGGATTCACCCCTCCACTTT	CASSLVVDSPLHF
-	TRBV6-5	TRBD1	TRBJ1-6	TGTGCCAGCATTCTAGATGGACAGGCTAATTCACCCCTCCACTTT	CASILDGQANSPLHF
-	TRBV19	-	TRBJ1-1	TGTGCCAGTAGGGAAAGGACGGGAACTGAAGCTTTCTTT	CASRERTGTEAFF
-	TRBV7-2	-	TRBJ2-3	TGTGCCAGCAGGCCTTTGGCCCGCACAGATACGCAGTATTTT	CASRPLARTDTQYF
-	TRBV5-1	TRBD1	TRBJ2-7	TGCGCCAGCAGCCCGGGACAGGGGGGATACGAGCAGTACTTC	CASSPGQGGYEQYF
-	TRBV19	TRBD1	TRBJ2-7	TGTGCCAGTAGTCCGGGACAGGGGGCTTACGAGCAGTACTTC	CASSPGQGAYEQYF
-	TRBV2	-	TRBJ1-2	TGTGCCAGCACTATAGGATTTTGGAGTGGCTACACCTTC	CASTIGFWSGYTF
-	TRBV5-1	-	TRBJ1-2	TGCGCCAGCAGCTCAGCCGACAGCTATGGCTACACCTTC	CASSSADSYGYTF
-	TRBV27	-	TRBJ1-5	TGTGCCAGCAGTTTATGGGCGGGGGAGCCCCAGCATTTT	CASSLWAGEPQHF
once	TRBV12-3/TRBV12-4	-	TRBJ1-4	TGTGCCAGCAGTAGACACGTAAATGAAAAACTGTTTTTT	CASSRHVNEKLFF
-	TRBV11-3	-	TRBJ1-1	TGTGCCAGCAGCTTAGATCCCCTCACTGAAGCTTTCTTT	CASSLDPLTEAFF
-	TRBV6-6	TRBD1	TRBJ1-2	TGTGCCAGCAGGAGGACAGGGTATGGCTACACCTTC	CASRRTGYGYTF
-	TRBV5-4	-	TRBJ2-1	TGTGCCAGCAGCTTGAGGGCGTACGGGAATAATGAGCAGTTCTTC	CASSLRAYGNNEQFF
once	TRBV9	TRBD2	TRBJ2-5	TGTGCCAGCAGCCCGCGTAGAGCGGGGGGCGGTGGAGAGACCCAGTACTTC	CASSPRRAGGGGETQYF
-	TRBV9	TRBD1	TRBJ1-1	TGTGCCAGCAGCGTTGGGACAGGGGTAAACACTGAAGCTTTCTTT	CASSVGTGVNTEAFF
-	TRBV11-3	-	TRBJ2-7	TGTGCCAGCAGCTCGACAGGTACTCCCTACGAGCAGTACTTC	CASSSTGTPYEQYF